Presented here are 30 T cell receptor beta chains from one specimen sequenced in a study of blood T cell repertoires in COVID-19. Using immunoSEQ multiplex PCR, the repertoire was profiled, and TCRdb retains in-frame clones only, with some absent. This table holds roughly 80,000 clones, nearly 85% found once. Sequenced: peripheral blood. The receptors originated from a woman older than 75 with acute or convalescent COVID-19.

The chain joins TRBV19 to TRBJ2-7, with TRBD2 matching 9 bases. Trimming cost V 5 bases and J 4 bases; bases outside gene matches: 15. This CDR3 contains 17 residues. The germline gives CDR1 LNHDA, CDR2 SQIVND (reference sequence). CDR3 sequence reads: CASSARLSSGIVYEQYF. The CDR3 coding sequence is TGTGCCAGTAGTGCTCGATTATCTAGCGGGATTGTGTACGAGCAGTACTTC.

V is TRBV5-1 and J is TRBJ2-3; a possible D gene is TRBD2 (6 bases). Trimming shortened V by 4 bases and J by 0 bases, and 12 bases separated the two germline ends. This CDR3 is built from 15 residues. The germline gives CDR1 SGHRS, CDR2 YFSETQ. The CDR3: CASSASSGSTDTQYF. The CDR3 DNA reads as TGCGCCAGCAGCGCTTCCAGCGGGAGCACAGATACGCAGTATTTT.

The V call is TRBV10-1, the J call TRBJ2-1, with a possible D match to TRBD2 (6 bases). Germline lookup yields CDR1 WNHNN and CDR2 SYGVQD (reference sequence). Between the trimmed V and J ends, which lost 3 bases and 0 bases, there was a span of 15 bases. The CDR3 runs 17 residues. The CDR3 spells CASSDGRGLSSYNEQFF. CDR3 coding DNA: TGCGCCAGCAGTGATGGGCGGGGACTGAGCTCCTACAATGAGCAGTTCTTC.

This clone appeared a few times. The genes are TRBV5-1 and TRBJ1-5; D is perhaps TRBD1 (6 bases). V lost 4 bases and J lost 2, with 10 bases in between. Germline V gene sequence: CDR1 SGHRS, CDR2 YFSETQ. The CDR3 is 14 amino acids. CDR3 sequence (DNA): TGCGCCAGCAGCCCAGGGGCTGGCAATCAGCCCCAGCATTTT. Translation: CASSPGAGNQPQHF.

V usage is TRBV7-2 and J usage is TRBJ1-6; TRBD1 aligns across 9 bases. The length of the CDR3 is 14 residues. The germline CDR1 and CDR2 sequences are SGHTA and FQGNSA. V was clipped by 5 bases and J by 9 bases; unmatched bases: 5. The CDR3: CASSARQGGSPLHF. For the CDR3, the DNA is TGTGCCAGCAGCGCGCGACAGGGGGGTTCACCCCTCCACTTT. Full variable domain (rest looked up from reference TRBV7-2 and TRBJ1-6): GAGVSQSPSNKVTEKGKDVELRCDPISGHTALYWYRQSLGQGLEFLIYFQGNSAPDKSGLPSDRFSAERTGGSVSTLTIQRTQQEDSAVYLCASSARQGGSPLHFGNGTRLTVT.

The chain links TRBV7-9 to TRBJ2-7; 16 bases align to TRBD2. With V trimmed by 6 bases and J by 2 bases, 10 bases remained unmatched. CDR3 length: 18 amino acids. CDR1 SEHNR and CDR2 FQNEAQ come from the germline V gene (reference sequence). The CDR3 reads CASSYPPGLAGGPYEQYF. The CDR3 DNA reads as TGTGCCAGCAGTTATCCTCCGGGACTAGCGGGAGGGCCCTACGAGCAGTACTTC.

This clone occurred once. The J gene is TRBJ2-3, the V gene TRBV9; D is uncertain. Trimming removed 0 bases from V and 3 bases from J, with 8 bases in between. The CDR3 has 14 amino acids. Germline V lookup: CDR1 SGDLS, CDR2 YYNGEE. CDR3 residues: CASSVASRTDTQYF. The CDR3 nucleotides read TGTGCCAGCAGCGTAGCTTCCCGTACAGATACGCAGTATTTT.

Notes on this clone: A read error may produce the germline difference seen at one junction end. The chain links TRBV7-7 to TRBJ2-2, with 13 positions matching TRBD2. The germline V gene has CDR1 SSHAT and CDR2 FNYEAQ (reference sequence). There are 16 residues in the CDR3. The CDR3 nucleotides are TGTGCTAGCAGCCGACTAGCGGGAGGGAACACCGGGGAGCTGTTTTTT. Protein: CASSRLAGGNTGELFF.

There are a few counts of this clone. The chain is built from TRBV7-6 and TRBJ2-3; possible D gene TRBD2, 6 bases. Germline values: CDR1 SGHVS, CDR2 FNYEAQ. V was cut by 1 base and J by 5 bases, with 10 bases left in between. The CDR3 is made up of 14 amino acids. CDR3 nucleotide sequence: TGTGCCAGCAGCTTAGGCCTCGGGGGAGATACGCAGTATTTT. It yields the protein CASSLGLGGDTQYF.

The chain uses TRBV9 and TRBJ2-3, with TRBD2 identical over 7 bases. Looked up from germline, CDR1 is SGDLS and CDR2 is YYNGEE. The CDR3 is 17 residues long. Unmatched junction bases numbered 7, after V lost 0 bases and J lost 0 bases. The CDR3 loop is CASSVVPTGGSTDTQYF. In DNA form, the CDR3 reads TGTGCCAGCAGCGTAGTTCCGACGGGGGGAAGCACAGATACGCAGTATTTT.

Details on this clone: The junction does not match germline at one end; this may be a read error. This rearrangement joins TRBV7-3 to TRBJ1-2; D is possibly TRBD1 (5 bases). Looked up from germline, CDR1 is SGHTA and CDR2 is FQGTGA. The CDR3 is 16 amino acids. The CDR3: CASILNGGRSNYGYTF. DNA of the CDR3: TGTGCCAGCATCTTAAATGGGGGGAGGTCTAACTATGGCTACACCTTC.

The CDR3 DNA reads as TGTGCCAGCAGCTTAGGAGATAGGGGGCTGAACACTGAAGCTTTCTTT. Translating it yields CASSLGDRGLNTEAFF. The J gene is TRBJ1-1, the V gene TRBV7-2; 7 bases fit TRBD1. The CDR3 runs 16 residues. Germline loops: CDR1 SGHTA, CDR2 FQGNSA. Trimming cost V 1 base and J 0 bases; bases outside gene matches: 5.

J is TRBJ1-1 and V is TRBV19; 9 positions agree with TRBD1. The CDR3 length is 19 residues. V lost 5 bases, J lost 2 bases, and 18 bases stayed unmatched. CDR1 is LNHDA, CDR2 SQIVND, per germline (reference sequence). The CDR3 bases are TGTGCCAGTAGTCCCTTCAAGGGGACAGGGAGAAGACTAAACACTGAAGCTTTCTTT. This translates into CASSPFKGTGRRLNTEAFF. The variable domain in full, with the rest retrieved from reference TRBV19 and TRBJ1-1, is DGGITQSPKYLFRKEGQNVTLSCEQNLNHDAMYWYRQDPGQGLRLIYYSQIVNDFQKGDIAEGYSVSREKKESFPLTVTSAQKNPTAFYLCASSPFKGTGRRLNTEAFFGQGTRLTVV.

The chain recombines TRBV7-2 with TRBJ2-3; a possible D gene is TRBD2 (5 bases). Per the germline V gene, CDR1 is SGHTA and CDR2 is FQGNSA. This CDR3 contains 15 residues. The V end lost 5 bases, the J end lost 5 bases, and 17 bases lay between the germline ends. The CDR3 is CASSPGGGGVDTQYF. The CDR3 DNA is TGTGCCAGCAGCCCAGGAGGCGGTGGGGTAGATACGCAGTATTTT.

The chain couples TRBV5-4 to TRBJ2-7, with 11 bases identical to TRBD2. CDR3 size: 15 residues. J was trimmed by 2 bases and V by 4 bases; bases with no gene match: 5. Germline V gene lookup returns CDR1 SGHNT and CDR2 YYREEE (reference sequence). Written as DNA, the CDR3 is TGTGCCAGCAGCGTTAGCGGGAGGGCCACCTACGAGCAGTACTTC. Its translation: CASSVSGRATYEQYF.

The rearrangement joins TRBV7-9 to TRBJ1-1, with D perhaps TRBD1 (5 bases). The V end lost 8 bases, the J end lost 3 bases, and 13 bases lay between the germline ends. CDR1 SEHNR and CDR2 FQNEAQ come from the germline V gene (reference sequence). CDR3 length equals 13 residues. This chain's CDR3 is CASVRGLDTEAFF. The CDR3 DNA follows: TGTGCCAGCGTCCGGGGGTTGGACACTGAAGCTTTCTTT.

This clone has just one count. CDR3 DNA sequence: TGTGCCAGCAGCGAAAACAGGGCGATTACATACAATGAGCAGTTCTTC. Translating it yields CASSENRAITYNEQFF. The chain joins TRBV9 to TRBJ2-1, with D possibly TRBD1 on 6 matching bases. V dropped 3 bases and J dropped 4 bases, with 17 bases sitting between them. Germline CDR1 and CDR2: SGDLS and YYNGEE. CDR3 length: 16 residues.

This chain joins TRBV7-3 and TRBJ2-2, with a possible D match to TRBD1 (6 bases). V lost 2 bases to trimming and J lost 1 base, with 17 bases between them. The germline V gene encodes CDR1 SGHTA and CDR2 FQGTGA. This CDR3 has 18 amino acids. The CDR3 reads CASSLVSVSGQNTGELFF. CDR3 DNA: TGTGCCAGCAGCTTAGTTAGTGTGTCGGGACAGAACACCGGGGAGCTGTTTTTT.

The chain recombines TRBV3-1 (or the pseudogene TRBV3-2) with TRBJ2-3; TRBD1 aligns across 9 bases. CDR1 LGHDT and CDR2 YNNKEL come from the germline V gene (reference sequence). The CDR3 has 17 amino acids. V trimming: 0 bases; J trimming: 7 bases; junction bases outside the gene matches: 11. The CDR3: CASSQDGQGTRANTQYF. CDR3 nucleotides: TGTGCCAGCAGCCAAGATGGACAGGGGACCAGAGCGAATACGCAGTATTTT.

The chain employs TRBV7-9 and TRBJ2-2; weak D call: TRBD2 (6 bases). V lost 1 base to trimming and J lost 5 bases, with 8 bases between them. The CDR3 covers 14 residues. Germline CDR1 and CDR2: SEHNR and FQNEAQ (reference sequence). The CDR3 nucleotides are TGTGCCAGCAGCTTAGGGGGGGATACCGGGGAGCTGTTTTTT. Its protein is CASSLGGDTGELFF.

The genes are TRBV29-1 and TRBJ2-7, with 7 positions matching TRBD1. CDR1 SQVTM and CDR2 ANQGSEA come from the germline V gene. With 4 bases clipped from V and 5 bases from J, the junction kept 8 bases outside the gene matches. The CDR3 covers 13 residues. The CDR3 nucleotides are TGCAGCGTTGGAGGGGGCGTAAGGAACGAGCAGTACTTC. Its translation is CSVGGGVRNEQYF.

The chain uses TRBV5-1 and TRBJ2-1, with 8 bases that match TRBD1. The CDR3 spans 14 residues. Germline V gene data show CDR1 as SGHRS and CDR2 as YFSETQ. The V segment lost 5 bases and the J segment 8 bases; nucleotides outside the gene matches: 9. The CDR3 here is CASSYSSGGDEQFF. Here the CDR3 DNA reads TGCGCCAGCAGTTACTCTTCAGGGGGCGATGAGCAGTTCTTC.

The V and J genes are TRBV7-2 and TRBJ2-5; D is uncertain. The CDR3 spans 16 residues. Germline values: CDR1 SGHTA, CDR2 FQGNSA. Trimming pared 3 bases from V and 5 bases from J, leaving 19 bases between. The CDR3 sequence is CASSFRSPELLETQYF. CDR3 bases: TGTGCCAGCAGCTTCCGATCGCCGGAGTTGCTGGAGACCCAGTACTTC.

This chain uses TRBV5-1 with TRBJ2-2, with D perhaps matching TRBD1 (5 bases). Germline V lookup: CDR1 SGHRS, CDR2 YFSETQ. The germline V and J ends were trimmed by 0 bases and 5 bases, with 11 bases remaining between them. The CDR3 totals 15 residues. Here the CDR3 DNA reads TGCGCCAGCAGCTTGGCTACAGGAACTACCGGGGAGCTGTTTTTT. The encoded protein is CASSLATGTTGELFF.

CDR3 protein: CASSQEWGVGELFF. The CDR3 nucleotides read TGCGCCAGCAGCCAAGAATGGGGGGTCGGGGAGCTGTTTTTT. The rearrangement links TRBV4-1 to TRBJ2-2; possibly TRBD2 for D (6 bases). CDR1 MGHRA and CDR2 YSYEKL come from the germline V gene. Trimming removed 0 bases from V and 7 bases from J, with 9 bases in between. CDR3 length: 14 amino acids.

This chain uses TRBV27 with TRBJ2-1; 7 bases fit TRBD1. The V and J ends lost 5 bases and 8 bases, in that order; junction bases with no gene match: 9. Germline V gene data show CDR1 as MNHEY and CDR2 as SMNVEV (reference sequence). The CDR3 length is 14 residues. CDR3 amino acids: CASSQHGTVHEQFF. In DNA, the CDR3 is TGTGCCAGCAGTCAGCACGGGACAGTGCATGAGCAGTTCTTC.

V is TRBV4-2 and J is TRBJ2-2, with D perhaps TRBD2 (6 bases). The CDR3 is 12 residues long. Germline loops: CDR1 LGHNA, CDR2 YNFKEQ. V was shortened by 4 bases and J by 7 bases, with 7 bases between the two germline ends. The chain's CDR3 is CASSREDGELFF. CDR3 DNA: TGTGCCAGCAGCCGGGAGGACGGGGAGCTGTTTTTT.

This clone was observed a handful of times. The chain couples TRBV2 to TRBJ1-1, with TRBD1 as a possible D gene (6 bases). This CDR3 is built from 11 residues. Trimming removed 4 bases from V and 11 bases from J, with 11 bases in between. The germline V gene encodes CDR1 SNHLY and CDR2 FYNNEI. The CDR3 nucleotides are TGTGCCAGCAGTGGCGGGGGCGAGGCTTTCTTT. It yields the protein CASSGGGEAFF.

The V and J genes are TRBV27 and TRBJ1-4; 8 positions agree with TRBD1. The ends lost 4 bases at V and 7 bases at J; junction bases unmatched: 5. The CDR3 has 14 amino acids. In germline, CDR1 is MNHEY, CDR2 SMNVEV (reference sequence). The CDR3 coding sequence is TGTGCCAGCAGTTCGCAGGGGGCGGGTGAAAAACTGTTTTTT. Translating gives CASSSQGAGEKLFF.

The gene calls are TRBV28 and TRBJ2-5, with 7 bases identical to TRBD1. Germline lookup yields CDR1 MDHEN and CDR2 SYDVKM. The V segment lost 8 bases and the J segment 3 bases; nucleotides outside the gene matches: 3. This CDR3 contains 12 residues. The CDR3 protein is CASRTGEETQYF. In DNA, the CDR3 is TGTGCCAGCCGTACAGGGGAAGAGACCCAGTACTTC.